The 5 T cell receptor beta chains in this list originate from one sample, sequenced in a study of beta chain features in type 1 diabetes. The investigators reverse transcribed all of the isolated RNA, so they sequenced expressed TCRB transcripts. Method: immunoSEQ multiplex PCR; TCRdb's copy keeps in-frame clones and lacks some. The table has about 620,000 clones, about 16% seen once. Sequencing was performed on naive CD4+ T cells from blood. The source of these receptors is a man aged 18-30 years in good health.

The rearrangement joins TRBV11-2 to TRBJ1-4; the match to TRBD1 covers 9 bases. Germline trimming cut 5 bases from V and 10 bases from J; bases unmatched to any gene: 11. Germline CDR1 and CDR2: SGHAT and FQNNGV. This CDR3 has 15 amino acids. Here the CDR3 reads CASSPRTGEGRKLFF. DNA of the CDR3: TGTGCCAGCAGCCCCCGGACAGGGGAAGGGCGAAAACTGTTTTTT.

V gene TRBV4-1 combines with J gene TRBJ1-5, with 9 bases fitting TRBD1. Germline-derived CDR1 and CDR2 are MGHRA and YSYEKL. Losses at the gene ends were 2 bases for V and 4 bases for J; bases not matched to a gene: 6. This CDR3 has 16 amino acids. CDR3 protein: CASSQLPGQGNQPQHF. CDR3 coding DNA: TGCGCCAGCAGCCAATTGCCGGGACAGGGTAATCAGCCCCAGCATTTT.

The chain carries TRBV21-1 and TRBJ2-1; the D call of TRBD2 is as the table states it, not checked on the DNA. TRBV21-1 is a known pseudogene. The CDR3 length is 15 residues. CDR3 loop: CASSKGLAGNNEQFF. The CDR3 region has the DNA TGTGCCAGCAGCAAAGGGCTAGCGGGGAACAATGAGCAGTTCTTC.

This clone was detected a few times. The chain carries TRBV28 and TRBJ1-2; TRBD1 might be the D (6 bases). V was trimmed by 3 bases and J by 7 bases, leaving 18 bases between them. The CDR3 contains 15 residues. CDR1 and CDR2 (germline): MDHEN, SYDVKM. As DNA, the CDR3 is TGTGCCAGCAGTTTCCAGGGGACACGGGGCTCTGGCTACACCTTC. It translates to CASSFQGTRGSGYTF.

This clone showed up just a few times. The chain carries TRBV14 and TRBJ2-5; tentative D call: TRBD2 (6 bases). Germline CDR1 reads SGHDN; CDR2 reads FVKESK. The V gene lost 3 bases and the J gene lost 3 bases, with 8 bases spanning the gap. The CDR3 has 13 residues. The CDR3 sequence is CASSQRREETQYF. CDR3 coding DNA: TGTGCCAGCAGCCAGCGGAGGGAAGAGACCCAGTACTTC.